This T cell receptor (beta chain) was captured by sequencing in a study of blood T cells in healthy people across ages. Study-level points and caveats: TCR beta diversity per million T cells fell roughly linearly with age.

Then a second PCR, running roughly 7 to 11 cycles, was carried out with a sample-barcoded 5' primer and a J-beta primer mix. TCRdb redid the calling of the 5' RACE reads with MiXCR, one entry per CDR3 protein. The sample shows hundreds of thousands of distinct CDR3 sequences, roughly 25% of them seen only once. This clonotype has a single count. Antigen specificity is unknown. The CDR3 totals 15 residues. Germline assignment: CDR1 KGHSH and CDR2 LQKENI. This sample was shared with a second study, whose subject was T cells of mothers and their children. That work adds: For each mother, over 9.5 million TCR beta CDR3 reads were obtained, and for each child, about 3 million. Detection of persistent microchimeric T cell clones did not occur.

This sequence originates from a boy between 10 and 17 years old in good health. V is TRBV18 and J is TRBJ2-5, with D perhaps matching TRBD1 (6 bases). The J call is in doubt because the DNA end fits TRBJ2-7 better. The sample taken for sequencing was blood. CDR3 in amino acids: CASSELGHGPYEQYF. CDR3 in DNA: TGTGCCAGCTCAGAACTGGGACACGGGCCCTACGAGCAGTACTTC.